The next 11 T cell receptor beta chains were all read from a single sample in a study of blood T cell repertoires in COVID-19. Sequencing used immunoSEQ multiplex PCR; TCRdb keeps in-frame clones, though not all of them. This repertoire shows tens of thousands of clones, around 80% found once; its top ten account for 11%. Sample: peripheral blood. These receptors were obtained from a man in his 70s with acute or convalescent COVID-19.

The rearrangement uses TRBV19 and TRBJ2-2; 7 positions agree with TRBD1. Germline assignment: CDR1 LNHDA and CDR2 SQIVND (reference sequence). V shed 4 bases and J 1 base; nucleotides not matched to a gene: 0. The CDR3 runs 14 residues. CDR3 protein: CASSRDRNTGELFF. DNA for the CDR3: TGTGCCAGTAGTAGGGACAGGAACACCGGGGAGCTGTTTTTT.

The chain is built from TRBV7-2 and TRBJ1-4, with D perhaps TRBD1 (5 bases). Germline V CDR1 and CDR2: SGHTA, FQGNSA. V shed 5 bases and J shed 1 base, with 11 bases lying between them. This CDR3 region has 15 residues. CDR3 amino acids: CASSIWGGTNEKLFF. The CDR3 DNA follows: TGTGCCAGCAGCATATGGGGGGGAACTAATGAAAAACTGTTTTTT.

The chain combines TRBV15 with TRBJ2-2, with a tentative D call TRBD2 (5 bases). V dropped 0 bases and J dropped 3 bases, with 8 bases sitting between them. This CDR3 region has 15 residues. Germline CDR1 is LNHNV and CDR2 is YYDKDF (reference sequence). This CDR3 reads CATSRDGVYTGELFF. In DNA, the CDR3 is TGTGCCACCAGCAGAGACGGGGTCTACACCGGGGAGCTGTTTTTT.

The chain recombines TRBV9 with TRBJ1-6; D remains ambiguous. The CDR3 is 15 residues long. The V and J ends lost 3 bases and 8 bases respectively, with 15 bases between them. CDR1 SGDLS and CDR2 YYNGEE come from the germline V gene. CDR3 coding DNA: TGTGCCAGCAGCGGGGCGGAGGCTCCTTATTCACCCCTCCACTTT. Amino acids: CASSGAEAPYSPLHF.

The rearrangement links TRBV19 to TRBJ2-1, with 9 bases matching TRBD1. Germline V gene data show CDR1 as LNHDA and CDR2 as SQIVND (reference sequence). The J segment lost 8 bases and the V segment lost 2 bases, leaving 4 bases of the junction unmatched. The CDR3 consists of 14 residues. This CDR3 is CASSIRTGADEQFF. In DNA, the CDR3 is TGTGCCAGTAGTATAAGGACAGGGGCGGATGAGCAGTTCTTC.

The chain uses TRBV27 and TRBJ1-6; D uncertain. The V end lost 0 bases, the J end lost 0 bases, and 6 bases lay between the germline ends. The CDR3 contains 16 residues. The V gene's germline CDR1 is MNHEY and CDR2 SMNVEV (reference sequence). The DNA for the CDR3 is TGTGCCAGCAGTTTATCGGCAGACTCCTATAATTCACCCCTCCACTTT. It specifies CASSLSADSYNSPLHF.

This chain connects TRBV18 to TRBJ2-1; 8 positions match TRBD2. The CDR3 is 18 residues long. Unmatched junction bases numbered 11, after V lost 0 bases and J lost 4 bases. CDR1 is KGHSH and CDR2 is LQKENI in the germline V gene. The CDR3 loop is CASSPPTGGSLDYNEQFF. DNA for the CDR3: TGTGCCAGCTCACCACCGACGGGGGGGTCCCTAGATTACAATGAGCAGTTCTTC.

The chain couples TRBV27 to TRBJ1-6; 9 positions agree with TRBD1. Germline V CDR1 and CDR2: MNHEY, SMNVEV (reference sequence). This CDR3 comprises 16 residues. The trim removed 4 bases at V and 5 bases at J, leaving 6 bases unmatched. The CDR3 nucleotides read TGTGCCAGCAGTTCGGGACAGGGTTCGGATAATTCACCCCTCCACTTT. Its protein product is CASSSGQGSDNSPLHF.

The V gene is TRBV5-4, the J gene TRBJ2-1; TRBD1 might be the D (7 bases). The CDR3 extends over 15 amino acids. In germline, CDR1 is SGHNT, CDR2 YYREEE (reference sequence). The ends were cut back, 2 bases at V and 6 bases at J, with 15 bases in the middle. The chain's CDR3 is CASSLQGRRGNEQFF. The CDR3, as DNA: TGTGCCAGCAGCTTACAGGGGCGGAGGGGCAATGAGCAGTTCTTC. The full variable domain, its missing parts supplied by reference TRBV5-4 and TRBJ2-1, is ETGVTQSPTHLIKTRGQQVTLRCSSQSGHNTVSWYQQALGQGPQFIFQYYREEENGRGNFPPRFSGLQFPNYSSELNVNALELDDSALYLCASSLQGRRGNEQFFGPGTRLTVL.

The chain links TRBV7-8 to TRBJ1-1; maybe TRBD1 (6 bases). Trimming left V 5 bases short and J 1 base short, with 11 bases between. CDR1 and CDR2 from the germline V gene are SGHVS and FQNEAQ. CDR3 length: 14 amino acids. Here the CDR3 reads CASSRQAQNTEAFF. As DNA, the CDR3 is TGTGCCAGCAGCCGACAGGCGCAGAACACTGAAGCTTTCTTT. The entire variable domain, with the rest obtained from reference TRBV7-8 and TRBJ1-1, is as follows: GAGVSQSPRYKVAKRGQDVALRCDPISGHVSLFWYQQALGQGPEFLTYFQNEAQLDKSGLPSDRFFAERPEGSVSTLKIQRTQQEDSAVYLCASSRQAQNTEAFFGQGTRLTVV.

The chain carries TRBV6-5 and TRBJ2-1, with 12 positions matching TRBD2. The germline gives CDR1 MNHEY, CDR2 SVGAGI. V lost 6 bases to trimming and J lost 4 bases; unmatched junction nucleotides: 4. CDR3 length: 15 residues. The chain's CDR3 is CASRQLAGGYNEQFF. The CDR3 region has the DNA TGTGCCAGCAGACAACTAGCGGGGGGTTACAATGAGCAGTTCTTC.